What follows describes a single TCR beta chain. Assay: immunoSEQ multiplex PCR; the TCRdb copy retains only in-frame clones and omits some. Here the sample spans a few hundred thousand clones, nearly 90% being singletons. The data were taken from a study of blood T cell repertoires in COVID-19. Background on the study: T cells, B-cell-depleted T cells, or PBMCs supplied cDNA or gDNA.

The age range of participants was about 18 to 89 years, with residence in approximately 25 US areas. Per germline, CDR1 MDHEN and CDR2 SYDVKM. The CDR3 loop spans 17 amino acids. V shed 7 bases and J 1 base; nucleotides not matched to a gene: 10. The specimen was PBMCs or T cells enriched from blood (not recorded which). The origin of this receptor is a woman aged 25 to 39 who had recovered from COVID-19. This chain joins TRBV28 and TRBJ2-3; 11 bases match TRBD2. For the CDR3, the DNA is TGTGCCAGCATCGAGCGAGTGACTAGCGGGGGCACAGATACGCAGTATTTT. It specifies CASIERVTSGGTDTQYF.